This T cell receptor (beta chain) was retrieved from a study of Graves' ophthalmopathy and Graves' hyperthyroidism. This clonotype was detected many times. Its antigen is still unknown. Whole-study findings and limits: The model achieved 70.59% sensitivity and roughly 79% specificity for ophthalmopathy progression. Sensitivity of 87.88% and specificity of around 80% were achieved when a 13-signature model separated ophthalmopathy from stable hyperthyroidism.

RNA transcripts served as template for amplifying TCR beta CDR3 sequences. RT-PCR with HTBI primers came first, then second-round multiplex PCR. TCRdb reprocessed the multiplex PCR reads with MiXCR, giving one entry per CDR3 protein. In the table there are hundreds of thousands of distinct CDR3 sequences, around a fifth of which are singletons. The CDR3 is 14 residues long. Germline V gives CDR1 SGDLS, CDR2 YYNGEE. The V gene end was trimmed by 3 bases and the J gene end by 3 bases; junction bases not matched to a gene: 5. Serum thyroxine and TRAb, along with clinical symptoms, thyroid ultrasound and orbital computed tomography, were what diagnosis relied on. PBMCs came from approximately 9.6 ml of fresh peripheral blood.

The specimen sequenced was peripheral blood. The clonotype originates from a woman aged 18-35 years with stable Graves' hyperthyroidism. Some clones in this sample may be carry-over from other donors' samples. The V gene is TRBV9, the J gene TRBJ2-7; TRBD1 matches 8 bases. CDR3 coding DNA: TGTGCCAGCAGCGAAACAGGACAGGGCTACGAGCAGTACTTC. This sequence encodes CASSETGQGYEQYF.